The clone carrying this T cell receptor beta chain was counted only a few times. This record comes from a study of blood T cells in healthy people across ages. Trimming stripped 4 bases from V and 2 bases from J, with 15 bases between. This CDR3 has 15 residues. CDR1 and CDR2 (germline): SEHNR, FQNEAQ (reference sequence). A second PCR, run for roughly 7 to 11 cycles, used a sample-barcoded 5' primer plus a J-beta primer mix. From the 5' RACE reads, TCRdb called clonotypes with MiXCR, one entry per CDR3 protein. The sample has 600,000 to 850,000 distinct CDR3 sequences, 20% to 30% seen once. This same sample was also taken into another study, of T cells of mothers and their children.

The chain links TRBV7-9 to TRBJ2-7, with D maybe TRBD2 (6 bases). The sequence was collected from a boy aged 5-17 years in good health. Sequenced material: blood. DNA of the CDR3: TGTGCCAGCAGCTCTAGCGTCGGCAGAACCTACGAGCAGTACTTC. It encodes CASSSSVGRTYEQYF.